This entry concerns a single T cell receptor (beta chain). The investigators introduced synthetic TCR analog templates into each PCR as spikes. The table came from immunoSEQ multiplex PCR; TCRdb's copy has only in-frame clones and leaves some out. The table shows some 120,000 clones, with about four fifths occurring only once. This sample stems from a study of PD-L1 blockade in urothelial cancer. Time point defined: pretreatment peripheral blood. Pretreatment and on-treatment blood mononuclear cell samples were taken, totaling between 1 and 8 time points per patient. The sample in question was PBMCs, obtained around atezolizumab (anti-PD-L1) treatment. The sequence derives from a man aged 45 to 65 with urothelial cancer.

The CDR3 DNA reads TGTGCCAGCTCACCACCGTCTTCCAGGGCCAACGAGCAGTACTTC. This gives the protein CASSPPSSRANEQYF. V usage is TRBV18 and J usage is TRBJ2-7, with D possibly TRBD1 on 5 matching bases. CDR1 is KGHSH and CDR2 is LQKENI in the germline V gene. This CDR3 is built from 15 residues. Between the trimmed V and J ends, which lost 0 bases and 5 bases, there was a span of 14 bases.